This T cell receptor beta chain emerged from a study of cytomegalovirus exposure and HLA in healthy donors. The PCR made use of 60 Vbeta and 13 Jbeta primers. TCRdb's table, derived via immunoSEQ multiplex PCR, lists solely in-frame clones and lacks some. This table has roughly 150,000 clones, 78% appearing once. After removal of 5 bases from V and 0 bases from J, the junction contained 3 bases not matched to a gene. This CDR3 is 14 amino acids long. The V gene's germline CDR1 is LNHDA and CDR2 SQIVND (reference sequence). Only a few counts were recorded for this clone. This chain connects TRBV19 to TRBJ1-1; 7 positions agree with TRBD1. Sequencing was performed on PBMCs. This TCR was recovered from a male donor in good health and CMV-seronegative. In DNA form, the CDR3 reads TGTGCCAGTAGTCCCGGGACAGTGAACACTGAAGCTTTCTTT. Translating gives CASSPGTVNTEAFF.